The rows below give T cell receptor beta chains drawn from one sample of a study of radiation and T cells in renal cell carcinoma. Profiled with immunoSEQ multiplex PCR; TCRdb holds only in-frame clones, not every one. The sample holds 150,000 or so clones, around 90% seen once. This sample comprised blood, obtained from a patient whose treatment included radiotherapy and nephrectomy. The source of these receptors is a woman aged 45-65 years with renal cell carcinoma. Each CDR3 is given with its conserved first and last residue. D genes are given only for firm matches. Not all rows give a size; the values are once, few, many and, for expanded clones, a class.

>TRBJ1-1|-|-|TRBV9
CASVPYGEGTEAFF
TGTGCCAGCGTACCCTACGGGGAGGGGACTGAAGCTTTCTTT
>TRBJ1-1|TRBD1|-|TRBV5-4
CASTRGANTEAFF
TGTGCCAGCACCAGGGGGGCGAACACTGAAGCTTTCTTT
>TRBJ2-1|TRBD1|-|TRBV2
CASSGDRGYNEQFF
TGTGCCAGCAGTGGGGACAGGGGCTACAATGAGCAGTTCTTC
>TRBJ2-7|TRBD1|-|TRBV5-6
CASSLDGTGLYEQYF
TGTGCCAGCAGCTTGGATGGGACAGGTCTTTACGAGCAGTACTTC
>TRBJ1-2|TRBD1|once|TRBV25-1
CASSEFGRGVSIYGYTF
TGTGCCAGCAGTGAGTTCGGCAGGGGGGTGTCAATCTATGGCTACACCTTC
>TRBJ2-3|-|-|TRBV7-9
CASSPTQLDPNTDTQYF
TGTGCCAGCAGCCCGACGCAACTCGATCCCAACACAGATACGCAGTATTTT
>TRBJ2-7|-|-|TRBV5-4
CASSRTDSYEQYF
TGTGCCAGCAGCCGGACAGACTCCTACGAGCAGTACTTC
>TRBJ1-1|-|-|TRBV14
CASSQDLTYTVEAFF
TGTGCCAGCAGCCAAGACCTCACCTACACGGTTGAAGCTTTCTTT
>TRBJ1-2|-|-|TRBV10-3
CAISEEQYGYTF
TGTGCCATCAGTGAGGAACAGTATGGCTACACCTTC
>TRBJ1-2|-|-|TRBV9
CASSDSSGGLITF
TGTGCCAGCAGCGACTCAAGCGGAGGATTAATCACCTTC
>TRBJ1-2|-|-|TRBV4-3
CASSQEGGFFGYTF
TGCGCCAGCAGCCAAGAAGGGGGGTTTTTCGGCTACACCTTC
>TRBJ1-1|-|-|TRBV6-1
CASSEGRRPLVTEAFF
TGTGCCAGCAGTGAAGGTAGAAGACCGCTGGTCACTGAAGCTTTCTTT
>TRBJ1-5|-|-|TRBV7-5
CARSLAQHGGPTSYSNQPQHF
TGTGCCAGAAGCTTAGCCCAACACGGGGGGCCCACCTCTTATAGCAATCAGCCCCAGCATTTT
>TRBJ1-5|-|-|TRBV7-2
CASSLARQPYQPQHF
TGTGCCAGCAGCTTAGCGAGGCAACCCTATCAGCCCCAGCATTTT
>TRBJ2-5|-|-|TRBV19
CASSVTGTGRETQYF
TGTGCCAGTAGTGTTACCGGGACGGGGAGGGAGACCCAGTACTTC
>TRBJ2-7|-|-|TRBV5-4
CASSLGADYEQYF
TGTGCCAGCAGCTTGGGGGCCGACTACGAGCAGTACTTC
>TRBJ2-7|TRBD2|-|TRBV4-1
CASSPRGSSPDEQYF
TGCGCCAGCAGCCCGCGGGGGAGCTCTCCCGACGAGCAGTACTTC
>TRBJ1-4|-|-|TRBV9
CASSVGDYGFEKLFF
TGTGCCAGCAGCGTCGGGGACTACGGCTTTGAAAAACTGTTTTTT
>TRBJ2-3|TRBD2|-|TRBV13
CASSWGPSKRGGLDTQYF
TGTGCCAGCAGCTGGGGCCCATCTAAGCGGGGGGGCCTCGATACGCAGTATTTT
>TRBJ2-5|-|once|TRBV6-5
CASSVQSLAQETQYF
TGTGCCAGCAGTGTACAGTCTCTTGCGCAAGAGACCCAGTACTTC
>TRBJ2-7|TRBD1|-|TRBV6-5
CASRLTGQGAREQYF
TGTGCCAGCAGATTGACGGGACAGGGGGCGCGTGAGCAGTACTTC
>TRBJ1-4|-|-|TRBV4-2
CASSQDAGPEKLFF
TGTGCCAGCAGCCAAGATGCGGGCCCTGAAAAACTGTTTTTT
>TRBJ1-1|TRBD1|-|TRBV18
CASSPLEGAGSEAFF
TGTGCCAGCTCACCACTCGAGGGGGCAGGATCTGAAGCTTTCTTT
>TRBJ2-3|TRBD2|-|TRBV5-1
CASSFGGVTTDTQYF
TGCGCCAGCAGCTTCGGGGGGGTGACCACAGATACGCAGTATTTT
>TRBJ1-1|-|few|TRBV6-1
CASSPRPGRGTEAFF
TGTGCCAGCAGTCCCCGCCCCGGGCGGGGAACTGAAGCTTTCTTT
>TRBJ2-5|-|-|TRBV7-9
CASSLGTNTQETQYF
TGTGCCAGCAGCTTAGGGACAAACACCCAAGAGACCCAGTACTTC
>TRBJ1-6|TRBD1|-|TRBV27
CASSPRQGHSPLHF
TGTGCCAGCAGTCCCAGACAGGGTCACTCACCCCTCCACTTT
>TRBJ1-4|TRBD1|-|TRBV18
CASSPGLTGISEKLFF
TGTGCCAGCTCACCAGGCCTGACAGGGATTTCTGAAAAACTGTTTTTT
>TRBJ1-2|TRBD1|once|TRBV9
CASSGTGVNYGYTF
TGTGCCAGCAGCGGAACAGGGGTTAACTATGGCTACACCTTC
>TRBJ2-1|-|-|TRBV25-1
CASGEYNEQFF
TGTGCCAGCGGAGAGTACAATGAGCAGTTCTTC
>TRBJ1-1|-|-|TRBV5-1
CASSGEAVWNTEAFF
TGCGCCAGCAGCGGGGAGGCGGTTTGGAACACTGAAGCTTTCTTT
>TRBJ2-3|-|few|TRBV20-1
CSAREADTQYF
TGCAGTGCTAGGGAAGCAGATACGCAGTATTTT
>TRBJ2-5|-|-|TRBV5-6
CASSPQGLKETQYF
TGTGCCAGCAGTCCTCAGGGTCTCAAGGAGACCCAGTACTTC
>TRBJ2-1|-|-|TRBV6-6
CATSGSGDNEQFF
TGTGCCACCTCTGGATCCGGGGACAATGAGCAGTTCTTC
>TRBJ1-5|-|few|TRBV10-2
CASGLGLNQPQHF
TGCGCCAGCGGGCTGGGGCTCAATCAGCCCCAGCATTTT
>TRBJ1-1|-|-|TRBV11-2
CASSQTRGGKAFF
TGTGCCAGCAGCCAAACGAGGGGGGGCAAAGCTTTCTTT
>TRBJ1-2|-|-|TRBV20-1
CSTWNYGYTF
TGCAGTACTTGGAACTATGGCTACACCTTC
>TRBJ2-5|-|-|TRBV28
CASSLVHSGRETQYF
TGTGCCAGCAGTTTAGTCCACTCCGGTCGCGAGACCCAGTACTTC
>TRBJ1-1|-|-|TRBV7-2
CASSLEPLENTEAFF
TGTGCCAGCAGCTTAGAGCCCTTGGAGAACACTGAAGCTTTCTTT
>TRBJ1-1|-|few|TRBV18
CASSGQGSNTEAFF
TGTGCCAGCTCAGGCCAGGGGTCGAACACTGAAGCTTTCTTT
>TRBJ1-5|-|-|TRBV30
CAWSKSNQPQHF
TGTGCCTGGAGCAAGAGCAATCAGCCCCAGCATTTT
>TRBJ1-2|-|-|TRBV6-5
CASSPRGNGYTF
TGTGCCAGCAGTCCTCGCGGAAACGGCTACACCTTC
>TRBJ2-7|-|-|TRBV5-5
CASSPKRHGGNYEQYF
TGTGCCAGCAGCCCCAAAAGGCACGGGGGAAACTACGAGCAGTACTTC
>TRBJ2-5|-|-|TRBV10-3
CAISESREGGETQYF
TGTGCCATCAGTGAGTCGCGTGAGGGAGGAGAGACCCAGTACTTC
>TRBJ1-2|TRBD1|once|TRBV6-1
CASTPDRVDYGYTF
TGTGCCAGCACCCCGGACAGGGTTGACTATGGCTACACCTTC
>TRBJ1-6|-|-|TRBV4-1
CASRIGWGAGSPLHF
TGCGCCAGCAGAATCGGCTGGGGCGCGGGTTCACCCCTCCACTTT
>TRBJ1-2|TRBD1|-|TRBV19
CASRVQGSNYGYTF
TGTGCCAGTAGGGTACAGGGGTCTAACTATGGCTACACCTTC
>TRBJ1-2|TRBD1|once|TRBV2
CATSDRETYGYTF
TGTGCCACCTCGGACAGGGAAACCTATGGCTACACCTTC
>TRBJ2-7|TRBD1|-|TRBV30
CAWSVGTGGWEQYF
TGTGCCTGGAGTGTTGGGACAGGGGGTTGGGAGCAGTACTTC